This TCR beta chain was captured in a study of blood T cell repertoires in COVID-19. Across the study: Samples of COVID-19 (acute and convalescent) were obtained from the United States, Italy and Spain. From T cells, B-cell-depleted T cells, or PBMCs came the material, which was cDNA or gDNA.

The CDR3 contains 15 residues. Germline CDR1 SGHRS, CDR2 YFSETQ. With 4 bases clipped from V and 1 base from J, the junction kept 6 bases outside the gene matches. Source study methods: Researchers report that nucleated cell counts were estimated from reference gene primer amplification. TCRdb keeps only in-frame clones here, not all; method: immunoSEQ multiplex PCR. The DNA gave D and trimming, while V, J and clone size come from that table. Of about 150,000 clones in the sample, around 78% are singletons; the top ten hold roughly 1.5%. The sequencing input was peripheral blood. The chain links TRBV5-1 to TRBJ2-5; TRBD2 agrees at 8 bases. The sequence came from a man older than 75 with acute or convalescent COVID-19. CDR3 sequence: CASSKIGTSQETQYF. In DNA, the CDR3 is TGCGCCAGCAGCAAGATCGGGACTAGCCAAGAGACCCAGTACTTC.